The clone carrying this T cell receptor beta chain was seen a single time. This specimen comes from a study of blood T cell repertoires in COVID-19. Turning to the study itself: PBMCs, B-cell-depleted T cells, or T cells provided the cDNA or gDNA that made up the material.

V was cut by 1 base and J by 4 bases, with 13 bases left in between. Germline V gene data show CDR1 as MNHEY and CDR2 as SMNVEV (reference sequence). This CDR3 has 15 residues. TCRdb's copy holds only in-frame clones and misses some; the assay was immunoSEQ multiplex PCR. Of 70,000 or so clones in the sample, about nine tenths are singletons; the top ten hold approximately 6.8%. The clonotype originates from a woman older than 75 with active COVID-19. Sequencing was done on a sample of peripheral blood. The chain combines TRBV27 with TRBJ1-2; maybe TRBD1 (5 bases). This chain's CDR3 is CASSLFQGSAYGYTF. CDR3 nucleotides: TGTGCCAGCAGTTTATTCCAGGGAAGCGCCTATGGCTACACCTTC.